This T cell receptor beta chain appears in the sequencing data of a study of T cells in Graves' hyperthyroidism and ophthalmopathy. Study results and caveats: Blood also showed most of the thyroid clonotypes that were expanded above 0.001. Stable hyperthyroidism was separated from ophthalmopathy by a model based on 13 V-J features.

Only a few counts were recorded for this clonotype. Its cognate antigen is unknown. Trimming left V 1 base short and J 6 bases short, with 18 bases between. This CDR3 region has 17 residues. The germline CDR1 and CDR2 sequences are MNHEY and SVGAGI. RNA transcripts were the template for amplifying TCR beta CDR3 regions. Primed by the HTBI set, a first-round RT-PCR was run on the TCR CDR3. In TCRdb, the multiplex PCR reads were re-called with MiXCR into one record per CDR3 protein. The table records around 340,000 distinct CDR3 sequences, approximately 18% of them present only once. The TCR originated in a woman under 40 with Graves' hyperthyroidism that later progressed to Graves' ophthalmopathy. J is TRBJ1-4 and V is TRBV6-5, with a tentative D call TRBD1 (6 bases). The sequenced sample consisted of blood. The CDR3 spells CASSYFPGQGRDEKLFF. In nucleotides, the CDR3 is TGTGCCAGCAGTTACTTCCCGGGGCAGGGGAGGGATGAAAAACTGTTTTTT.